The text below deals with one T cell receptor (beta chain). Its antigen is unidentified. The data derive from a study of T cells in Graves' hyperthyroidism and ophthalmopathy. Diagnoses were made from clinical symptoms, serum measures (thyroxine and TRAb), thyroid ultrasound and orbital computed tomography. RNA transcripts gave rise to amplified TCR beta CDR3 regions. The HTBI primer set served for first-round RT-PCR of the TCR CDR3. TCRdb independently ran MiXCR on the multiplex PCR reads; one entry per CDR3 protein. The repertoire consists of approximately 400,000 distinct CDR3 sequences, with approximately 14% occurring once and the leading ten covering 25% to 30%. General study findings and limits: Before onset, ophthalmopathy was predicted by the model a median around 6.5 months earlier. Ophthalmopathy could be told apart from stable hyperthyroidism with a 13 V-J model.

Source material: blood. The clonotype comes from a woman between 18 and 29 years old with Graves' hyperthyroidism that later progressed to Graves' ophthalmopathy.

The CDR3 region is CASSSGGGGLPQHF. In nucleotides, the CDR3 is TGTGCCAGCAGTTCAGGGGGGGGCGGGTTGCCCCAGCATTTT. The chain uses TRBV28 and TRBJ1-5; TRBD1 agrees at 7 bases. J gave up 9 bases and V 4 bases, and 9 bases lay outside the gene matches. CDR3 length: 14 amino acids. CDR1 and CDR2 (germline): MDHEN, SYDVKM.